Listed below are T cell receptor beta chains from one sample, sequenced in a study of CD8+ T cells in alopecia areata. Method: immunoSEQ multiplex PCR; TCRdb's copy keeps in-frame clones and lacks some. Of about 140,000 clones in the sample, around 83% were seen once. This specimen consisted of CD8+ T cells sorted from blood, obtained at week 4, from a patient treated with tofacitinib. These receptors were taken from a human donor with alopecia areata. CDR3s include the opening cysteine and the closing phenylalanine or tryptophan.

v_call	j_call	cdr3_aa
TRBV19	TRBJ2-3	CASRFADTQYF
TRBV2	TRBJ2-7	CASKGESYEQYF
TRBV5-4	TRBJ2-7	CASSLGGTYEQYF
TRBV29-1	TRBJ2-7	CSGQDRNTYEQYF
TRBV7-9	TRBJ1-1	CASSPREGAAEAFF
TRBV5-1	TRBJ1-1	CASSLDRGAEAFF
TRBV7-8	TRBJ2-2	CASTRRWGRTVTGELFF
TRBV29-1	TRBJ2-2	CSVVTGDTGELFF
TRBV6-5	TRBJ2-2	CASKDGQGVTGELFF
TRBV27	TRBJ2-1	CASSLSDRAKQFF
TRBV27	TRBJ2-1	CASSRNRDEQFF
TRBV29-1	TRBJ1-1	CSVEDLGVGRAGYTEAFF
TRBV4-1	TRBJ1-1	CASSQLGDRGAEAFF
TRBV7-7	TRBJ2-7	CASSLELGYEQYF
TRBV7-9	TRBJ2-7	CASSSEWTASYEQYF